One T cell receptor (beta chain) is described in this entry. Its antigen is not known. The data are from a study of a mutant IDH1 vaccine in newly diagnosed glioma. About the research overall: Investigators started vaccination 4-6 weeks after radiotherapy alone, or with temozolomide cycles. Of treated patients, 62.5% were men and roughly 38% women, averaging roughly 42 years. Patients arrived already treated with radiotherapy, temozolomide, or both, most having had both.

General study points: Pseudoprogression appeared unlinked to shifts in leading peripheral T cell clonotypes.

Assay used: immunoSEQ multiplex PCR; TCRdb lists only in-frame clones, some missing. The sample comprises approximately 31,000 clones, about four fifths of which are singletons, and around 28% rests with the top ten. Time point meaning: week 47, end of study. In every dose of vaccine, 300 ug of mutant IDH1 20-mer peptide was given alongside topical imiquimod. The sequencing used PBMCs, collected from a glioma patient whose treatment included an IDH1 peptide vaccine. The source is a man aged 30 to 39 with glioma.

The CDR3 loop reads CASSEWLRDSYEQYF. In DNA form, the CDR3 reads TGTGCCAGCAGTGAATGGCTAAGGGATTCCTACGAGCAGTACTTC. V usage is TRBV2 and J usage is TRBJ2-7; no clear D gene. The CDR3 is made up of 15 amino acids. V lost 2 bases to trimming and J lost 1 base, with 12 bases between them. CDR1 is SNHLY and CDR2 is FYNNEI in the germline V gene.